The 26 T cell receptor beta chains listed next were all sequenced from one sample in a study of blood T cell repertoires in COVID-19. Profiling relied on immunoSEQ multiplex PCR, and the TCRdb table lists in-frame clones only, not all of them. The table has just over 60,000 clones, 65% to 80% seen once. Sequencing used peripheral blood. These receptors were taken from a man aged 25 to 45 with COVID-19, enrolled during active disease.

The chain links TRBV7-9 to TRBJ2-7; D is possibly TRBD1 (6 bases). V dropped 4 bases and J dropped 3 bases, with 16 bases sitting between them. CDR1 is SEHNR and CDR2 is FQNEAQ in the germline V gene (reference sequence). The CDR3 sequence is 15 residues long. The CDR3 reads CASSSPGVGFYEQYF. As DNA, the CDR3 is TGTGCCAGCAGCTCCCCAGGGGTTGGATTCTACGAGCAGTACTTC.

The gene calls are TRBV11-1 and TRBJ1-5; maybe TRBD1 (5 bases). The CDR3 is made up of 13 amino acids. Germline assignment: CDR1 SGHAT and CDR2 FQDESV (reference sequence). Trimming removed 0 bases at V and 10 bases at J, with 10 bases between. The CDR3 DNA is TGTGCCAGCAGCTTAGCAGGGGAGGCTCCCCAGCATTTT. This encodes CASSLAGEAPQHF.

The chain joins TRBV11-3 to TRBJ2-3; D gene uncertain. The CDR3 spans 11 residues. Trimming stripped 2 bases from V and 6 bases from J, with 3 bases between. Germline assignment: CDR1 SGHNT and CDR2 YENEEA. The CDR3 region is CASSLRDTQYF. In nucleotides, the CDR3 is TGTGCCAGCAGCTTACGGGATACGCAGTATTTT.

This clone occurred once. The rearrangement links TRBV24-1 to TRBJ1-4; D is perhaps TRBD1 (6 bases). V was clipped by 6 bases and J by 0 bases, with 10 bases between them. Germline-derived CDR1 and CDR2 are KGHDR and SFDVKD. The CDR3 contains 15 residues. The CDR3 protein is CATSSRQATNEKLFF. In DNA, the CDR3 is TGTGCCACCAGTTCCCGACAGGCAACTAATGAAAAACTGTTTTTT.

This clone was seen just once. The J gene is TRBJ2-5, the V gene TRBV5-4; 12 nucleotides agree with TRBD1. The CDR3 runs to 16 residues. The trim removed 5 bases at V and 5 bases at J, leaving 10 bases unmatched. Germline V CDR1 and CDR2: SGHNT, YYREEE (reference sequence). The chain's CDR3 is CASRRDRGLKRETQYF. CDR3 nucleotides: TGTGCCAGCAGACGGGACAGGGGGCTAAAGCGGGAGACCCAGTACTTC.

This sequence joins TRBV6-2 or TRBV6-3 and TRBJ2-7; 10 bases agree with TRBD2. In germline, CDR1 is MNHEY, CDR2 SVGEGT. This CDR3 region has 14 residues. With V trimmed by 6 bases and J by 2 bases, 4 bases remained unmatched. CDR3 bases: TGTGCCAGCAGCCGGACTAGCGGCACCTACGAGCAGTACTTC. Translating it yields CASSRTSGTYEQYF.

V gene TRBV11-2 combines with J gene TRBJ1-2; tentatively, D is TRBD1 (6 bases). V lost 5 bases and J 8 bases, leaving 21 bases between the germline ends. The CDR3 runs 15 residues. Per germline, CDR1 SGHAT and CDR2 FQNNGV. The CDR3 is CASSTLGRGRGGYTF. The DNA for the CDR3 is TGTGCCAGCAGCACTCTGGGACGGGGGCGGGGGGGCTACACCTTC.

This chain connects TRBV3-1 (or the pseudogene TRBV3-2) to TRBJ1-6; 10 bases match TRBD1. With V trimmed by 5 bases and J by 10 bases, 5 bases remained unmatched. CDR1 LGHDT and CDR2 YNNKEL come from the germline V gene (reference sequence). The CDR3 has 14 amino acids. The CDR3 spells CASSGGQGGSPLHF. The CDR3 DNA is TGTGCCAGCAGCGGCGGACAGGGGGGATCACCCCTCCACTTT.

The CDR3 bases are TGTGCCAGCTCAATGGAGACTAGCGGGGGCTCCGATACGCAGTATTTT. As protein: CASSMETSGGSDTQYF. The chain couples TRBV18 to TRBJ2-3; 12 nucleotides align to TRBD2. Germline V gene lookup returns CDR1 KGHSH and CDR2 LQKENI. The length of the CDR3 is 16 residues. J was trimmed by 6 bases and V by 5 bases; bases with no gene match: 9.

V usage is TRBV9 and J usage is TRBJ2-2, with 16 bases aligning to TRBD2. With 6 bases clipped from V and 13 bases from J, the junction kept 6 bases outside the gene matches. The germline V gene encodes CDR1 SGDLS and CDR2 YYNGEE. This CDR3 has 14 residues. CDR3 residues: CASNPGLAGGRLFF. CDR3 DNA: TGTGCCAGCAATCCGGGACTAGCGGGAGGGAGGCTGTTTTTT.

The chain links TRBV6-6 to TRBJ2-5; 15 nucleotides match TRBD2. The CDR3 is 17 residues long. Germline assignment: CDR1 MNHNY and CDR2 SVGAGI (reference sequence). J gave up 0 bases and V 6 bases, and 5 bases lay outside the gene matches. The CDR3 region is CASSRGLAGGNQETQYF. As DNA, the CDR3 is TGTGCCAGCAGCCGAGGACTAGCGGGAGGGAACCAAGAGACCCAGTACTTC.

DNA of the CDR3: TGTGCCAGTAACCCGGGACAGGGGATTGAAAAACTGTTTTTT. Protein product: CASNPGQGIEKLFF. The chain couples TRBV19 to TRBJ1-4; 10 bases line up with TRBD1. V was pared by 7 bases and J by 7 bases, with 6 bases of the junction left unmatched. There are 14 residues in the CDR3. Per the germline V gene, CDR1 is LNHDA and CDR2 is SQIVND (reference sequence).

The J gene is TRBJ1-6, the V gene TRBV28; TRBD1 aligns across 9 bases. Losses at the gene ends were 5 bases for V and 9 bases for J; bases not matched to a gene: 17. Per the germline V gene, CDR1 is MDHEN and CDR2 is SYDVKM. The CDR3 runs to 18 residues. The CDR3 reads CASSPYAGTGFWGSPLHF. The CDR3 DNA sequence: TGTGCCAGCAGTCCATACGCTGGGACAGGGTTTTGGGGTTCACCCCTCCACTTT.

The chain employs TRBV3-1 (or the pseudogene TRBV3-2) and TRBJ2-6; D not resolved. Germline V gene lookup returns CDR1 LGHDT and CDR2 YNNKEL (reference sequence). The CDR3 has 16 residues. V lost 4 bases to trimming and J lost 0 bases, with 10 bases between them. CDR3 in DNA: TGTGCCAGCAGCCGACAAGTCTCCTCTGGGGCCAACGTCCTGACTTTC. Protein sequence: CASSRQVSSGANVLTF.

Points on this clone: The junction does not match germline at one end; this may be a read error. The rearrangement joins TRBV11-1 to TRBJ2-7; D ambiguous. This CDR3 comprises 14 residues. Germline lookup yields CDR1 SGHAT and CDR2 FQDESV (reference sequence). The CDR3 protein is CASSPLAHSDEQYF. In DNA form, the CDR3 reads TGTGCCAGCAGCCCACTCGCCCACTCCGACGAGCAGTACTTC.

CDR3 loop: CASSVWGESSYEQYF. The CDR3 nucleotides read TGTGCCAGCAGCGTTTGGGGGGAAAGCTCCTACGAGCAGTACTTC. The chain carries TRBV9 and TRBJ2-7, with a weak D call TRBD2 (6 bases). Germline V gives CDR1 SGDLS, CDR2 YYNGEE. This CDR3 has 15 amino acids. The germline V and J ends were trimmed by 2 bases and 0 bases, with 12 bases remaining between them.

As concerns this clone: The same CDR3 also results from other DNA sequences found in this sample. The chain links TRBV3-1 (or the pseudogene TRBV3-2) to TRBJ2-7; D uncertain. The V gene lost 1 base and the J gene lost 2 bases, with 6 bases spanning the gap. The CDR3 consists of 13 residues. Germline V gives CDR1 LGHDT, CDR2 YNNKEL (reference sequence). CDR3 sequence (DNA): TGTGCCAGCAGCCAAGGCGGCACCTACGAGCAGTACTTC. Protein product: CASSQGGTYEQYF.

The rearrangement joins TRBV18 to TRBJ2-2; TRBD1 agrees at 7 bases. This CDR3 comprises 16 residues. Per germline, CDR1 KGHSH and CDR2 LQKENI. After removal of 6 bases from V and 4 bases from J, the junction contained 11 bases not matched to a gene. CDR3 nucleotide sequence: TGTGCCAGCTCGCCCACAGGGACAGATATCACCGGGGAGCTGTTTTTT. Translated, it gives CASSPTGTDITGELFF.

The chain recombines TRBV28 with TRBJ1-4, with 9 bases lining up with TRBD1. With V trimmed by 5 bases and J by 8 bases, 6 bases remained unmatched. Looked up from germline, CDR1 is MDHEN and CDR2 is SYDVKM. The CDR3 covers 14 residues. The CDR3 nucleotides read TGTGCCAGCAGTACTGACAGGGGGAGGGAAAAACTGTTTTTT. It codes for CASSTDRGREKLFF.

J is TRBJ2-5 and V is TRBV7-3, with D possibly matching TRBD2 (5 bases). The CDR3 covers 13 residues. V lost 4 bases to trimming and J lost 5 bases, with 11 bases between them. The germline V gene has CDR1 SGHTA and CDR2 FQGTGA. DNA of the CDR3: TGTGCCAGCAGCTCCCTAGCTTGGGAGACCCAGTACTTC. Protein product: CASSSLAWETQYF.

The V and J genes are TRBV6-2 or TRBV6-3 and TRBJ1-5, with D unresolved. Trimming took off 5 bases at V and 0 bases at J, with 17 bases between the two ends. There are 17 residues in the CDR3. CDR1 and CDR2 from the germline V gene are MNHEY and SVGEGT. CDR3 sequence (DNA): TGTGCCAGCAGTACTCCGGAGAGAATGGATAGCAATCAGCCCCAGCATTTT. Translation: CASSTPERMDSNQPQHF.

The chain is built from TRBV6-5 and TRBJ2-2; TRBD2 matches at 7 bases. V shed 0 bases, J shed 4 bases, and the junction held 5 bases outside the gene matches. CDR1 and CDR2 (germline): MNHEY, SVGAGI. The CDR3 covers 16 residues. The CDR3 loop reads CASSYSASGLTGELFF. The CDR3 DNA sequence: TGTGCCAGCAGTTACTCGGCTAGCGGCCTCACCGGGGAGCTGTTTTTT.

The V call is TRBV5-4, the J call TRBJ2-7, with a possible D match to TRBD1 (5 bases). Trimming shortened V by 0 bases and J by 2 bases, and 9 bases separated the two germline ends. The CDR3 spans 14 residues. Germline CDR1 reads SGHNT; CDR2 reads YYREEE (reference sequence). CDR3 region: CASSLGDRPYEQYF. The CDR3 nucleotides read TGTGCCAGCAGCTTGGGCGACAGACCCTACGAGCAGTACTTC.

Only one count was recorded for this clone. Written as DNA, the CDR3 is TGTGCCAGTAGTCCCGGGACAGGCTATGGCTACACCTTC. Its translation is CASSPGTGYGYTF. The chain combines TRBV19 with TRBJ1-2; 8 bases are shared with TRBD1. In germline, CDR1 is LNHDA, CDR2 SQIVND (reference sequence). The V segment lost 5 bases and the J segment 4 bases; nucleotides outside the gene matches: 3. This CDR3 contains 13 residues. The complete variable domain, with remaining parts taken from reference TRBV19 and TRBJ1-2, reads DGGITQSPKYLFRKEGQNVTLSCEQNLNHDAMYWYRQDPGQGLRLIYYSQIVNDFQKGDIAEGYSVSREKKESFPLTVTSAQKNPTAFYLCASSPGTGYGYTFGSGTRLTVV.

The chain couples TRBV7-9 to TRBJ1-2, with 7 bases identical to TRBD1. CDR3 length: 16 amino acids. Germline V lookup: CDR1 SEHNR, CDR2 FQNEAQ (reference sequence). With 2 bases clipped from V and 4 bases from J, the junction kept 10 bases outside the gene matches. The chain's CDR3 is CASSLPRTGDLYGYTF. In nucleotides, the CDR3 is TGTGCCAGCAGCTTACCCCGGACAGGAGATCTCTATGGCTACACCTTC.

The chain links TRBV19 to TRBJ1-1; a possible D gene is TRBD1 (6 bases). CDR1 is LNHDA, CDR2 SQIVND, per germline (reference sequence). The length of the CDR3 is 14 residues. The ends were cut back, 3 bases at V and 4 bases at J, with 12 bases in the middle. CDR3 bases: TGTGCCAGTAGTATGGTGGACAGAACCACTGAAGCTTTCTTT. It specifies CASSMVDRTTEAFF.